The T cell receptor (beta chain) described here comes from a study of T cell responses to AZD1222 COVID-19 vaccine. Study summary: Samples with a second dose at about 4 or about 12 weeks were pooled together.

Germline V lookup: CDR1 WNHNN, CDR2 SYGVQD (reference sequence). The CDR3 extends over 17 amino acids. Between the trimmed V and J ends, which lost 3 bases and 0 bases, there was a span of 12 bases. For this clone: The antigen remains unidentified.

General study findings and limits: Mostly white British, mostly female donors; authors suggested clonal diversity may be underestimated. Spike regions recognized by vaccine-associated CD4 TCRs spanned the protein, led by 160-218 and 743-854.

This table comes from immunoSEQ multiplex PCR, and its TCRdb copy is limited to in-frame clones, with some not included. The data contain approximately 150,000 clones, around 93% of them seen just once; the ten biggest clones take up roughly 2.2%. The genes are TRBV10-1 and TRBJ2-6; D is uncertain. Sequences were derived from peripheral blood, sampled on day 0 of AZD1222 vaccination. The sequence was collected from an adult in good health. The CDR3 DNA follows: TGCGCCAGCAGTGATAGTTGGCCCTTCTCTGGGGCCAACGTCCTGACTTTC. The encoded protein is CASSDSWPFSGANVLTF.